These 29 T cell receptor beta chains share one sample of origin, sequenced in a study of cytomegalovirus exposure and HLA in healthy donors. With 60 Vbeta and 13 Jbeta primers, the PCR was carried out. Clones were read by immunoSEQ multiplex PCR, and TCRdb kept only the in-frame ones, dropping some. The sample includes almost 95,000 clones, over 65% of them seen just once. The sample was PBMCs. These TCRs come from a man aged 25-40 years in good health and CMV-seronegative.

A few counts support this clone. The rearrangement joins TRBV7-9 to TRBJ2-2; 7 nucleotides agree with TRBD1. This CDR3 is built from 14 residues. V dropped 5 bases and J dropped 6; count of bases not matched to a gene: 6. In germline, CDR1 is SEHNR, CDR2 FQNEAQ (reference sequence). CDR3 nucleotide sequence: TGTGCCAGCAGCATCACCGGGACAGCCGGGGAGCTGTTTTTT. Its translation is CASSITGTAGELFF.

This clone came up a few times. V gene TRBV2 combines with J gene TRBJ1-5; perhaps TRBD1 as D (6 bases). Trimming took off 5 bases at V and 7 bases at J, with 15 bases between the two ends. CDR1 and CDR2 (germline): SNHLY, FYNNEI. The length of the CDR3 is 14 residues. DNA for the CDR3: TGTGCCAGCAGTTATACAGGGTTTGAGCAGCCCCAGCATTTT. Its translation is CASSYTGFEQPQHF. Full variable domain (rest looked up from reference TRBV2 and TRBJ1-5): EPEVTQTPSHQVTQMGQEVILRCVPISNHLYFYWYRQILGQKVEFLVSFYNNEISEKSEIFDDQFSVERPDGSNFTLKIRSTKLEDSAMYFCASSYTGFEQPQHFGDGTRLSIL.

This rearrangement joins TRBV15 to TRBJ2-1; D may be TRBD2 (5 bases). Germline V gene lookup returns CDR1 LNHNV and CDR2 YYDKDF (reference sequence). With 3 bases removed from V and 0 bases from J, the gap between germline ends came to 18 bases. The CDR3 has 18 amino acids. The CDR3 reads CATSSLPFSGASYNEQFF. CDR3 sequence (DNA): TGTGCCACCAGCAGTCTACCTTTCAGCGGTGCCTCCTACAATGAGCAGTTCTTC.

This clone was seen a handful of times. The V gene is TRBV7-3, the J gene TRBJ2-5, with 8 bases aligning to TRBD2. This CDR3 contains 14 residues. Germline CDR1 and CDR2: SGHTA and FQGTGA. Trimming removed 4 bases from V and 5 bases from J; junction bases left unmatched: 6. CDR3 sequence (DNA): TGTGCCAGCAGCTCTCCTCGGGAGGGGGAGACCCAGTACTTC. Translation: CASSSPREGETQYF.

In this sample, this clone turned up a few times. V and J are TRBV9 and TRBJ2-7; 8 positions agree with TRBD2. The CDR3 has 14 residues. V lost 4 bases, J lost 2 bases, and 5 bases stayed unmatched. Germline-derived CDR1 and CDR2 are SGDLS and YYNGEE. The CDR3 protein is CASSPGLAPYEQYF. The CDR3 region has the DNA TGTGCCAGCAGCCCTGGACTAGCCCCCTACGAGCAGTACTTC.

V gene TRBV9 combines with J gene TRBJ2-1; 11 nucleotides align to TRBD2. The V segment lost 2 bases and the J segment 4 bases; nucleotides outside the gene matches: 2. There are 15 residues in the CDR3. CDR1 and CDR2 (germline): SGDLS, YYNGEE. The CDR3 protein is CASSVRLAGYNEQFF. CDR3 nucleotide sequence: TGTGCCAGCAGCGTTCGACTAGCGGGATACAATGAGCAGTTCTTC.

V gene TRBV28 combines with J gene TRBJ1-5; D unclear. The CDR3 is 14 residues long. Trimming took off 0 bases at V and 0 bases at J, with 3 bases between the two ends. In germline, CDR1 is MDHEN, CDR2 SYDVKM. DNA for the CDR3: TGTGCCAGCAGTTTATGGGCTAGCAATCAGCCCCAGCATTTT. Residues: CASSLWASNQPQHF.

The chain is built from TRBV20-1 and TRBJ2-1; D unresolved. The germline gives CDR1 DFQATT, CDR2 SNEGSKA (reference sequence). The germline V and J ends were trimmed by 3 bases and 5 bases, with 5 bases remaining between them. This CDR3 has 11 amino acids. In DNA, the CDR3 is TGCAGTGCTAGTGGAGACAATGAGCAGTTCTTC. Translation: CSASGDNEQFF.

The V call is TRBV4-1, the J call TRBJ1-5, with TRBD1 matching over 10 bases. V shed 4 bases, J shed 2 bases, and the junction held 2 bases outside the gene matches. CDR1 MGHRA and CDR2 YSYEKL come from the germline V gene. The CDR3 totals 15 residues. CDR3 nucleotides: TGCGCCAGCAGCCTTGGGACAGGGGGCAATCAGCCCCAGCATTTT. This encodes CASSLGTGGNQPQHF.

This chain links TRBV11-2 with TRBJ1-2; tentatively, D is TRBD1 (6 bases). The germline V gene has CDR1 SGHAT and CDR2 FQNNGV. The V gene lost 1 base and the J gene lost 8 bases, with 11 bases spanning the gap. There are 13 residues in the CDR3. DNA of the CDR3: TGTGCCAGCAGCTTAGGACAGGCGGACGGCTACACCTTC. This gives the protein CASSLGQADGYTF.

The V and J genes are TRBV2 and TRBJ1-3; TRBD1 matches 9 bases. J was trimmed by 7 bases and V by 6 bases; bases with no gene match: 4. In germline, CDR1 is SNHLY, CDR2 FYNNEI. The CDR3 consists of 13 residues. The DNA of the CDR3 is TGTGCCAGCAGGCGGGACAGGGAGAACACCATATATTTT. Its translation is CASRRDRENTIYF.

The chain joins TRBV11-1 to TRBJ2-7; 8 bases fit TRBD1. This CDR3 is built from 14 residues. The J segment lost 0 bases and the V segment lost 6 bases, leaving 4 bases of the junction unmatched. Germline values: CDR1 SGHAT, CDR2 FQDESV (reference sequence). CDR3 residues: CASRRTGISYEQYF. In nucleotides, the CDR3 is TGTGCCAGCAGGCGGACAGGGATCTCCTACGAGCAGTACTTC.

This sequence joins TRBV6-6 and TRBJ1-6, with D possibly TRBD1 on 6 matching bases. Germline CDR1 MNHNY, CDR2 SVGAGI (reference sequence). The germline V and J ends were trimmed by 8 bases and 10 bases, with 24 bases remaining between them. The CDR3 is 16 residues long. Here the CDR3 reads CASRGGEGGAWSPLHF. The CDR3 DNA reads TGTGCCAGCCGAGGGGGGGAGGGGGGCGCATGGTCACCCCTCCACTTT.

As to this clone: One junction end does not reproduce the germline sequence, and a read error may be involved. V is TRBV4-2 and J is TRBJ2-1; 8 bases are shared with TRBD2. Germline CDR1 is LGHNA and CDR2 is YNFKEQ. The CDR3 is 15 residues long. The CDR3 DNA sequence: TGTGCCGGCAGCCCGGGGACTAGTGGGTACAATGAGCAGTTCTTC. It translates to CAGSPGTSGYNEQFF.

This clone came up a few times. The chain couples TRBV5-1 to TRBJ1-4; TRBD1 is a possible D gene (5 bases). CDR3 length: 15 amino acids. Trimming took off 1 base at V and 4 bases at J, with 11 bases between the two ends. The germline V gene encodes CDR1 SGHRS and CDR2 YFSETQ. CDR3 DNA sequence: TGCGCCAGCAGCTTGTTGGGGGGTAGTAATGAAAAACTGTTTTTT. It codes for CASSLLGGSNEKLFF.

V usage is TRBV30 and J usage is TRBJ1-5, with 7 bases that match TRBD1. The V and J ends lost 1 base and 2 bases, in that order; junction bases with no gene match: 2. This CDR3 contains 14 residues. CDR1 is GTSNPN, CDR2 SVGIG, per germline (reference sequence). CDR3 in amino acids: CAWSGQGGNQPQHF. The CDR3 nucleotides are TGTGCCTGGAGTGGGCAGGGGGGCAATCAGCCCCAGCATTTT.

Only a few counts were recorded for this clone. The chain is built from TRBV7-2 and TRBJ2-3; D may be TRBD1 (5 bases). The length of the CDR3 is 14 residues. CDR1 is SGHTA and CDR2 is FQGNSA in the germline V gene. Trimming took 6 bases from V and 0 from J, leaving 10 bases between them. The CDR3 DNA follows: TGTGCCAGCAGGGGGCGTATTAGCACAGATACGCAGTATTTT. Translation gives CASRGRISTDTQYF.

The CDR3 region is CASSATSGVQETQYF. The CDR3 DNA follows: TGTGCCAGCAGCGCGACTAGCGGGGTACAAGAGACCCAGTACTTC. V is TRBV7-9 and J is TRBJ2-5; 11 nucleotides line up with TRBD2. The CDR3 length is 15 residues. Unmatched junction bases numbered 4, after V lost 5 bases and J lost 2 bases. The germline V gene encodes CDR1 SEHNR and CDR2 FQNEAQ (reference sequence).

The CDR3 region has the DNA TGTGCCAGCAGCTTAGGGGAGGGGGGCAGCCAGCCCCAGCATTTT. This sequence encodes CASSLGEGGSQPQHF. The chain has TRBV11-2 and TRBJ1-5; tentatively, D is TRBD1 (6 bases). V lost 1 base and J 7 bases, leaving 14 bases between the germline ends. The CDR3 runs to 15 residues. Germline values: CDR1 SGHAT, CDR2 FQNNGV.

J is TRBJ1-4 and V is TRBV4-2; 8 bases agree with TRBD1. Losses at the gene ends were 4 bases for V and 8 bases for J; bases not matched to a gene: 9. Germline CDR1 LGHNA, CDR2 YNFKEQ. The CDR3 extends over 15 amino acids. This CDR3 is CASSRAQGQAEKLFF. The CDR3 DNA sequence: TGTGCCAGCAGCCGAGCCCAGGGACAGGCCGAAAAACTGTTTTTT.

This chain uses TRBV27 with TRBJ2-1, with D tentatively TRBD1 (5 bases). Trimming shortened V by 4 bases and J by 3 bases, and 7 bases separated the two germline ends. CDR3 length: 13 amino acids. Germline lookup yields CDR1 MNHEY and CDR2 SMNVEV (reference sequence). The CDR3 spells CASSYDSYNEQFF. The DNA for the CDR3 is TGTGCCAGCAGTTACGACAGCTACAATGAGCAGTTCTTC.

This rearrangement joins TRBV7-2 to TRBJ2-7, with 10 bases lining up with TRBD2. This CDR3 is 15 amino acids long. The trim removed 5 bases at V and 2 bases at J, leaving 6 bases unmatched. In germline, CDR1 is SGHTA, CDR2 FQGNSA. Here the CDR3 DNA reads TGTGCCAGCAGCCTTACTAGCGGGGACCCCTACGAGCAGTACTTC. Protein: CASSLTSGDPYEQYF. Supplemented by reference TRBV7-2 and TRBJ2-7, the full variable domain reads GAGVSQSPSNKVTEKGKDVELRCDPISGHTALYWYRQSLGQGLEFLIYFQGNSAPDKSGLPSDRFSAERTGGSVSTLTIQRTQQEDSAVYLCASSLTSGDPYEQYFGPGTRLTVT.

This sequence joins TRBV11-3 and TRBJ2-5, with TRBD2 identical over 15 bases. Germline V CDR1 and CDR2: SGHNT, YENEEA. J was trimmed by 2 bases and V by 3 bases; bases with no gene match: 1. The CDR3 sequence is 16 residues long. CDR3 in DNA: TGTGCCAGCAGCTTGGGGACTAGCGGGGGGCAAGAGACCCAGTACTTC. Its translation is CASSLGTSGGQETQYF.

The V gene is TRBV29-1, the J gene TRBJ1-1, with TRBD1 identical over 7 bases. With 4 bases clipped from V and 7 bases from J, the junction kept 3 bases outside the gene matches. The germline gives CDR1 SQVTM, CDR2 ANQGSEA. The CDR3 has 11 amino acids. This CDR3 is CSVVGTDEAFF. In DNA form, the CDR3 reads TGCAGCGTTGTAGGGACAGATGAAGCTTTCTTT.

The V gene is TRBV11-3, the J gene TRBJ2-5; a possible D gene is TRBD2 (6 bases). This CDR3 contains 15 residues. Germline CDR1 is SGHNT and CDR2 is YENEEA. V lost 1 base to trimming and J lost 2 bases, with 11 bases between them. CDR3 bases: TGTGCCAGCAGCTTAGCCGGGACTCGACAAGAGACCCAGTACTTC. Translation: CASSLAGTRQETQYF.

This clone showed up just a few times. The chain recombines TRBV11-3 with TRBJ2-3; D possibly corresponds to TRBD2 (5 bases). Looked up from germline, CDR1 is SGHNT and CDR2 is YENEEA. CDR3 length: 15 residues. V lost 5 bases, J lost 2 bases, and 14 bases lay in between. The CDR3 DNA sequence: TGTGCCAGCAGCCCAGAGGGTCTATACACAGATACGCAGTATTTT. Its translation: CASSPEGLYTDTQYF.

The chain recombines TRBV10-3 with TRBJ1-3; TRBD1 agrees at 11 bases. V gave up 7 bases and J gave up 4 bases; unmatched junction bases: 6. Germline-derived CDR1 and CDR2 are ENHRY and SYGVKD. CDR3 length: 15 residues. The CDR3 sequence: CAINGQGARGNTIYF. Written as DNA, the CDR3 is TGTGCCATCAATGGACAGGGGGCGCGGGGAAACACCATATATTTT.

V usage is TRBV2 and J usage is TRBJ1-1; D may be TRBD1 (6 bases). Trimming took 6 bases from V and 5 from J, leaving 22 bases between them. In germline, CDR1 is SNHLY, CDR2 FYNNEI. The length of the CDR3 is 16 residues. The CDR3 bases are TGTGCCAGCAGCGCCGGAGTTACAGGGAGCCGGACTGAAGCTTTCTTT. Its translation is CASSAGVTGSRTEAFF.

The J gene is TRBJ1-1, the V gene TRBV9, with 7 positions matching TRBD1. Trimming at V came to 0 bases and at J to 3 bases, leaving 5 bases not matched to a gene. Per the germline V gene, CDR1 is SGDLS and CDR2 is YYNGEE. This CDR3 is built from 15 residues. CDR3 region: CASSVAGQEDTEAFF. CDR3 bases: TGTGCCAGCAGCGTAGCCGGACAGGAGGACACTGAAGCTTTCTTT.